The rows below give T cell receptor beta chains drawn from one sample of a study of cytomegalovirus exposure and HLA in healthy donors. Sequenced by immunoSEQ multiplex PCR; TCRdb stores in-frame clones only, minus some. The table has tens of thousands of clones, around 70% seen once; the top ten hold 3%. The specimen sequenced was PBMCs. These receptors were taken from a man aged 18 to 30 in good health and CMV-seronegative. The CDR3 runs from the conserved cysteine through the conserved F or W. D genes are given only for firm matches. Expanded clones get a size class; other rows say once, few or many, or leave the size out.

length | J | D | size | V | CDR3 | DNA
14 | TRBJ2-7 | TRBD2 | once | TRBV6-5 | CASSTTSDSYEQYF | TGTGCCAGCAGTACGACTAGCGATTCCTACGAGCAGTACTTC
18 | TRBJ2-3 | TRBD1 | few | TRBV2 | CASSERRLGTGITDTQYF | TGTGCCAGCAGTGAAAGAAGGCTCGGGACAGGGATCACAGATACGCAGTATTTT
12 | TRBJ2-7 | . | . | TRBV2 | CASFGRAAEQYF | TGTGCCAGCTTTGGCAGGGCGGCCGAGCAGTACTTC
13 | TRBJ2-7 | . | . | TRBV15 | CATSRDRTYEQYF | TGTGCCACCAGCCGTGACAGGACCTACGAGCAGTACTTC
11 | TRBJ2-3 | . | . | TRBV5-4 | CASSSSKAQYF | TGTGCCAGCAGTTCGTCTAAAGCGCAGTATTTT
12 | TRBJ2-7 | TRBD1 | few | TRBV28 | CACRDRGFMQYF | TGTGCCTGTCGCGACAGGGGGTTTATGCAGTACTTC
15 | TRBJ1-5 | . | once | TRBV4-1 | CASSQDPAGNQPQHF | TGCGCCAGCAGCCAAGATCCCGCCGGGAATCAGCCCCAGCATTTT
12 | TRBJ1-5 | . | . | TRBV27 | CASSNQGQPQHF | TGTGCCAGCAGTAACCAGGGTCAGCCCCAGCATTTT
13 | TRBJ1-2 | . | . | TRBV15 | CATQRDTAYGYTF | TGTGCCACGCAACGGGACACCGCTTATGGCTACACCTTC
16 | TRBJ1-4 | TRBD1 | once | TRBV23-1 | CASSPGTGATNEKLFF | TGCGCCAGCAGTCCCGGGACAGGTGCAACTAATGAAAAACTGTTTTTT
12 | TRBJ1-1 | . | . | TRBV29-1 | CSGGKRDTEAFF | TGCAGCGGAGGGAAGAGGGACACTGAAGCTTTCTTT
18 | TRBJ2-1 | TRBD2 | . | TRBV5-4 | CASSLARASGSSYNEQFF | TGTGCCAGCAGCTTGGCCCGGGCTAGCGGAAGCTCCTACAATGAGCAGTTCTTC
14 | TRBJ1-1 | TRBD1 | . | TRBV6-6 | CASSITGGWTEAFF | TGTGCCAGCAGCATTACAGGGGGGTGGACTGAAGCTTTCTTT
14 | TRBJ2-3 | . | . | TRBV6-5 | CASSYTGLTDTQYF | TGTGCCAGCAGTTATACGGGACTCACAGATACGCAGTATTTT
14 | TRBJ1-1 | . | . | TRBV6-1 | CASSETPLPGEAFF | TGTGCCAGCAGTGAAACCCCATTGCCGGGTGAAGCTTTCTTT
14 | TRBJ2-3 | TRBD2 | . | TRBV5-1 | CASSSGRAPDTQYF | TGCGCCAGCAGCTCCGGGAGGGCCCCAGATACGCAGTATTTT
14 | TRBJ1-4 | . | . | TRBV5-1 | CASSPGGTNEKLFF | TGCGCCAGCAGCCCTGGGGGGACTAATGAAAAACTGTTTTTT
13 | TRBJ2-3 | . | . | TRBV9 | CASSVTGTDTQYF | TGTGCCAGCAGCGTCACAGGCACAGATACGCAGTATTTT
14 | TRBJ1-1 | TRBD1 | . | TRBV7-9 | CASSLGQGKTEAFF | TGTGCCAGCAGCTTGGGACAGGGAAAGACTGAAGCTTTCTTT
13 | TRBJ1-1 | TRBD1 | few | TRBV30 | CAWSHRGAAEAFF | TGTGCCTGGAGCCACAGGGGGGCCGCTGAAGCTTTCTTT
14 | TRBJ2-3 | TRBD2 | . | TRBV2 | CATHRGGAGDTQYF | TGTGCCACCCACCGGGGGGGGGCCGGTGATACGCAGTATTTT
16 | TRBJ2-7 | TRBD1 | . | TRBV5-1 | CASSLAGTGGPYEQYF | TGCGCCAGCAGCTTGGCAGGGACAGGGGGACCCTACGAGCAGTACTTC
13 | TRBJ2-5 | TRBD1 | . | TRBV19 | CASNRGRGETQYF | TGTGCCTCTAACAGGGGGCGCGGAGAGACCCAGTACTTC
14 | TRBJ2-1 | . | . | TRBV7-2 | CASTPQGSYNEQFF | TGTGCCAGCACACCTCAGGGTTCATACAATGAGCAGTTCTTC
13 | TRBJ2-1 | . | few | TRBV9 | CASSVTGTNEQFF | TGTGCCAGCAGCGTGACTGGAACGAATGAGCAGTTCTTC
13 | TRBJ1-2 | . | . | TRBV28 | CASSSQENYGYTF | TGTGCCAGCAGTTCCCAGGAAAACTATGGCTACACCTTC
15 | TRBJ1-1 | TRBD1 | few | TRBV6-4 | CASRSLTGENTEAFF | TGTGCCAGCAGATCCCTGACAGGGGAGAACACTGAAGCTTTCTTT
13 | TRBJ2-3 | . | few | TRBV27 | CASRLGNTDTQYF | TGTGCCAGCAGGCTCGGGAACACAGATACGCAGTATTTT
14 | TRBJ1-2 | . | . | TRBV19 | CASSTVRDKDGYTF | TGTGCCAGTAGTACCGTCCGGGACAAGGACGGCTACACCTTC
17 | TRBJ2-7 | . | . | TRBV4-2 | CASSQEDGGLFSYEQYF | TGTGCCAGCAGCCAAGAAGACGGAGGGCTCTTCTCCTACGAGCAGTACTTC
14 | TRBJ2-7 | TRBD1 | . | TRBV2 | CASSEGRGFYEQYF | TGTGCCAGCAGTGAAGGCAGGGGGTTCTACGAGCAGTACTTC
15 | TRBJ2-7 | . | . | TRBV28 | CASSFTGTLTYEQYF | TGTGCCAGCAGTTTCACCGGGACATTGACCTACGAGCAGTACTTC
15 | TRBJ2-2 | TRBD1 | . | TRBV4-1 | CASSRGQGDTGELFF | TGCGCCAGCAGCCGCGGACAGGGCGATACCGGGGAGCTGTTTTTT
14 | TRBJ2-3 | . | . | TRBV4-2 | CASSQEASTDTQYF | TGTGCCAGCAGCCAAGAGGCTAGCACAGATACGCAGTATTTT
14 | TRBJ2-5 | . | . | TRBV6-5 | CASRWGYNEETQYF | TGTGCCAGCAGATGGGGCTACAACGAAGAGACCCAGTACTTC
15 | TRBJ2-1 | . | . | TRBV29-1 | CSVDGPSGVGNEQFF | TGCAGCGTTGATGGGCCCTCAGGGGTAGGCAATGAGCAGTTCTTC
17 | TRBJ2-3 | TRBD2 | . | TRBV28 | CASSWTGLAGFGDTQYF | TGTGCCAGCAGTTGGACCGGACTAGCGGGATTTGGAGATACGCAGTATTTT
14 | TRBJ2-5 | TRBD1 | . | TRBV5-1 | CASSSGQGSETQYF | TGCGCCAGCAGCTCAGGACAGGGATCGGAGACCCAGTACTTC
14 | TRBJ1-2 | TRBD1 | . | TRBV4-1 | CASSQSTGGMSYTF | TGCGCCAGCAGCCAGTCGACAGGGGGCATGAGCTACACCTTC
15 | TRBJ1-1 | . | few | TRBV5-1 | CASSLLGAGLTEAFF | TGCGCCAGCAGCCTCCTCGGTGCGGGGCTCACTGAAGCTTTCTTT
15 | TRBJ1-4 | . | . | TRBV15 | CATSRGGSSNEKLFF | TGTGCCACCAGCAGGGGCGGGAGTTCGAATGAAAAACTGTTTTTT
16 | TRBJ1-2 | . | . | TRBV5-1 | CASSAQTGLLNYGYTF | TGCGCCAGCAGCGCCCAGACAGGCCTACTCAACTATGGCTACACCTTC
15 | TRBJ2-7 | TRBD1 | . | TRBV6-5 | CASSYWGQGEAEQYF | TGTGCCAGCAGTTACTGGGGACAGGGGGAGGCCGAGCAGTACTTC
15 | TRBJ1-4 | TRBD1 | . | TRBV4-3 | CASSQATGLSEKLFF | TGCGCCAGCAGCCAGGCGACAGGGCTCTCCGAAAAACTGTTTTTT
16 | TRBJ2-2 | . | . | TRBV2 | CASSMTGLQNTGELFF | TGTGCCAGCAGCATGACGGGACTCCAGAACACCGGGGAGCTGTTTTTT
14 | TRBJ2-7 | TRBD1 | . | TRBV7-8 | CASSLRQGRGEQYF | TGTGCCAGCAGCCTTAGACAGGGCCGTGGGGAGCAGTACTTC
15 | TRBJ1-5 | TRBD1 | . | TRBV6-6 | CASRYPGGAGQPQHF | TGTGCCAGCAGATACCCAGGGGGCGCGGGTCAGCCCCAGCATTTT
17 | TRBJ2-6 | TRBD1 | . | TRBV5-1 | CASGRDRGRGGANVLTF | TGCGCCAGCGGAAGGGACAGGGGGCGTGGAGGGGCCAACGTCCTGACTTTC
14 | TRBJ2-7 | . | . | TRBV5-6 | CASSSDYLNYEQYF | TGTGCCAGCAGCAGTGACTACCTTAACTACGAGCAGTACTTC
13 | TRBJ2-5 | . | . | TRBV19 | CASGPQGQETQYF | TGTGCCAGTGGACCACAGGGCCAAGAGACCCAGTACTTC
16 | TRBJ2-7 | TRBD1 | . | TRBV5-1 | CASSLDRDRRSYEQYF | TGCGCCAGCAGCTTGGACCGGGACAGGAGATCCTACGAGCAGTACTTC
14 | TRBJ1-1 | . | . | TRBV18 | CASSPPGGPTEAFF | TGTGCCAGCTCACCACCAGGAGGGCCCACTGAAGCTTTCTTT
13 | TRBJ1-2 | . | . | TRBV6-5 | CASSLGAAYGYTF | TGTGCCAGCAGTCTGGGGGCGGCCTATGGCTACACCTTC
13 | TRBJ2-7 | . | once | TRBV5-6 | CASSLISAYEQYF | TGTGCCAGCAGCCTGATCAGTGCCTACGAGCAGTACTTC
14 | TRBJ2-1 | . | few | TRBV6-5 | CASSYLRSYNEQFF | TGTGCCAGCAGTTATCTTCGGAGTTACAATGAGCAGTTCTTC
15 | TRBJ1-2 | . | . | TRBV4-2 | CASSQEYGGNYGYTF | TGTGCCAGCAGCCAAGAGTATGGAGGGAACTATGGCTACACCTTC
15 | TRBJ2-5 | . | . | TRBV18 | CASSLGPIFQETQYF | TGTGCCAGCTCACTGGGGCCGATATTCCAAGAGACCCAGTACTTC
14 | TRBJ2-7 | . | . | TRBV2 | CASSAGMPLYEQYF | TGTGCCAGCAGTGCCGGGATGCCCCTATACGAGCAGTACTTC